This TCR beta chain was retrieved from a study of blood T cells in healthy people across ages. Study information: Template switching retrieved approximately one barcoded beta molecule for each two T cells. General study findings and limits: Fewer expanded clones and more diversity marked long-lived versus aged donors.

In germline, CDR1 is MNHEY, CDR2 SMNVEV (reference sequence). The length of the CDR3 is 13 residues. This clonotype appeared many times. Its antigen is currently unknown. A second PCR of roughly 6 to 12 cycles used a sample-barcoded 5' primer and a J-beta primer mix. Sequencing of every sample gave 2.5 million or more CDR3-containing paired-end reads. TCRdb re-derived calls from the 5' RACE reads in MiXCR, one entry per CDR3 protein. Among 1.5 million to 2 million distinct CDR3 sequences, 28% were seen once, and the ten largest hold about 8%. At least 5 micrograms of total RNA were extracted per sample.

The V and J genes are TRBV27 and TRBJ2-5; maybe TRBD1 (6 bases). The end of the DNA fits TRBJ2-7 better, so the J call may be wrong. The sequence derives from a woman in her twenties or thirties in good health. Specimen: blood. DNA of the CDR3: TGTGCCAGCAGACCGGACCAGGGGATCGAGCAGTACTTC. Amino acid sequence: CASRPDQGIEQYF.